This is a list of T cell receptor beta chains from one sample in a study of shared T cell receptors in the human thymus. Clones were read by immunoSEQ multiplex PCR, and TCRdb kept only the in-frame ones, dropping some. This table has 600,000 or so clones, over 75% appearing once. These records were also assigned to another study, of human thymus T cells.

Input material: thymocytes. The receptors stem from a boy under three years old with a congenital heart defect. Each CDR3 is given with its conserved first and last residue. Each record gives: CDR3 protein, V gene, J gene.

CDR3: CASSLRTPAGVAEQYF
V: TRBV5-4
J: TRBJ2-7

CDR3: CASSQVWLAGVNEQFF
V: TRBV14
J: TRBJ2-1

CDR3: CASSVGLAGEQFF
V: TRBV25-1
J: TRBJ2-1

CDR3: CSVEDQRGYPGDRVSGNTIYF
V: TRBV29-1
J: TRBJ1-3

CDR3: CASSQDWGQGAEEQYF
V: TRBV4-3
J: TRBJ2-7

CDR3: CASKHNSNQPQHF
V: TRBV27
J: TRBJ1-5

CDR3: CARTPVRPYEQYF
V: TRBV10-1
J: TRBJ2-7

CDR3: CASTTGQGMSTDTQYF
V: TRBV19
J: TRBJ2-3

CDR3: CASSLTEAFF
V: TRBV7-2
J: TRBJ1-1

CDR3: CASSNLAGETQYF
V: TRBV11-1
J: TRBJ2-5

CDR3: CAWSDLGGSTDTQYF
V: TRBV30
J: TRBJ2-3

CDR3: CASSSPDREHSYNEQFF
V: TRBV28
J: TRBJ2-1

CDR3: CASSLPGTGGTEAFF
V: TRBV28
J: TRBJ1-1

CDR3: CSAAEFRTSGSHYEQYF
V: TRBV29-1
J: TRBJ2-7

CDR3: CASSDGTGVGYTF
V: TRBV6-4
J: TRBJ1-2

CDR3: CASSLNQPQHF
V: TRBV28
J: TRBJ1-5

CDR3: CASSSLLDSTEAFF
V: TRBV6-5
J: TRBJ1-1

CDR3: CASSFGTGGAYGYTF
V: TRBV6-5
J: TRBJ1-2

CDR3: CASSPPRAGGLDTQYF
V: TRBV14
J: TRBJ2-3

CDR3: CASSLGDRGSDSNQPQHF
V: TRBV5-8
J: TRBJ1-5

CDR3: CASKLSGSYNEQFF
V: TRBV6-5
J: TRBJ2-1

CDR3: CASSPSEDFTDTQYF
V: TRBV7-2
J: TRBJ2-3

CDR3: CASSLLQDRAYEQYF
V: TRBV5-1
J: TRBJ2-7

CDR3: CASSTPQGGAQYF
V: TRBV28
J: TRBJ2-3

CDR3: CASSQVSREGHSNEQFF
V: TRBV4-1
J: TRBJ2-1

CDR3: CASSPGPGGSGELFF
V: TRBV9
J: TRBJ2-2

CDR3: CASSLGQNNYEQYF
V: TRBV7-6
J: TRBJ2-7

CDR3: CAISEHRGNNQPQHF
V: TRBV10-3
J: TRBJ1-5

CDR3: CASRKRKGVAHSNQPQHF
V: TRBV7-9
J: TRBJ1-5

CDR3: CASSLRTSGKLSYEQYF
V: TRBV18
J: TRBJ2-7

CDR3: CASRDKPNYGYTF
V: TRBV6-1
J: TRBJ1-2

CDR3: CATSRVPSGSKDEQYF
V: TRBV15
J: TRBJ2-7

CDR3: CASSFGTSGTPSYEQYF
V: TRBV27
J: TRBJ2-7

CDR3: CSARQVINEKLFF
V: TRBV29-1
J: TRBJ1-4

CDR3: CASSLSPGGIGMNTEAFF
V: TRBV27
J: TRBJ1-1

CDR3: CSGAHNEQFF
V: TRBV20-1
J: TRBJ2-1

CDR3: CASGFGGAQETQYF
V: TRBV12-5
J: TRBJ2-5

CDR3: CASGPGPHQGQPQHF
V: TRBV12-5
J: TRBJ1-5

CDR3: CSVGQGRNEQFF
V: TRBV29-1
J: TRBJ2-1

CDR3: CATSRVGGFSYNSPLHF
V: TRBV15
J: TRBJ1-6

CDR3: CASSQLRGRVNEQFF
V: TRBV4-3
J: TRBJ2-1

CDR3: CASSSWVWEGLHTQYF
V: TRBV28
J: TRBJ2-3

CDR3: CSATGSDTQYF
V: TRBV20-1
J: TRBJ2-3

CDR3: CASSSGVLNQPQHF
V: TRBV27
J: TRBJ1-5

CDR3: CSVEPTTSGRALVHEQYF
V: TRBV29-1
J: TRBJ2-7

CDR3: CSVGLAGGSEQFF
V: TRBV29-1
J: TRBJ2-1

CDR3: CASSFGGSTNTGELFF
V: TRBV7-8
J: TRBJ2-2

CDR3: CASSLTGGMDYTF
V: TRBV7-9
J: TRBJ1-2

CDR3: CSVDMRSGFSSYNEQFF
V: TRBV29-1
J: TRBJ2-1

CDR3: CASSLRYTGGGQDTQYF
V: TRBV28
J: TRBJ2-3

CDR3: CASSAGQEVGLSDEQYF
V: TRBV18
J: TRBJ2-7

CDR3: CASRTFRDTPRSTEAFF
V: TRBV27
J: TRBJ1-1

CDR3: CASSPRRVETQYF
V: TRBV4-3
J: TRBJ2-5

CDR3: CASSWGPGSRHEQFF
V: TRBV11-2
J: TRBJ2-1

CDR3: CASSLVTDNEAFF
V: TRBV7-9
J: TRBJ1-1

CDR3: CASSLGTGTSGANVLTF
V: TRBV27
J: TRBJ2-6

CDR3: CASALISGGAHEQYF
V: TRBV27
J: TRBJ2-7

CDR3: CSVADRVAETQYF
V: TRBV29-1
J: TRBJ2-5